The subject of this entry is one TCR beta chain. The data were taken from a study of blood T cell repertoires in COVID-19. Study-wide context: T cells, B-cell-depleted T cells, or PBMCs provided the cDNA or gDNA that served as material.

The germline gives CDR1 SGHTA, CDR2 FQGNSA. The CDR3 is 15 residues long. V lost 5 bases and J 0 bases, leaving 11 bases between the germline ends. Generated by immunoSEQ multiplex PCR, the TCRdb table keeps only in-frame clones and is missing some. The table includes 87,000 or so clones, more than 70% detected once. This sequence was found in a human donor with acute or convalescent COVID-19. The donor label of this sample is uncertain. The V call is TRBV7-2, the J call TRBJ1-3, with D unclear. The sample was peripheral blood. CDR3 sequence (DNA): TGTGCCAGCAGCGCTTACTTGAGCTCTGGAAACACCATATATTTT. This encodes CASSAYLSSGNTIYF.